The 23 T cell receptor beta chains in this list originate from one sample, sequenced in a study of blood T cell repertoires in COVID-19. Using immunoSEQ multiplex PCR, the repertoire was profiled, and TCRdb retains in-frame clones only, with some absent. The sample records about 280,000 clones, approximately 89% being singletons. The sample consisted of peripheral blood. All receptors derive from a woman in her 30s with COVID-19, enrolled during active disease.

The gene calls are TRBV7-8 and TRBJ1-1, with no clear D. The V and J ends lost 4 bases and 0 bases respectively, with 15 bases between them. This CDR3 has 16 amino acids. Germline CDR1 reads SGHVS; CDR2 reads FQNEAQ. The CDR3 loop reads CASSSRGMSVNTEAFF. CDR3 nucleotides: TGTGCCAGCAGCTCTAGAGGCATGAGCGTGAACACTGAAGCTTTCTTT. Variable domain in full (rest from reference TRBV7-8 and TRBJ1-1): GAGVSQSPRYKVAKRGQDVALRCDPISGHVSLFWYQQALGQGPEFLTYFQNEAQLDKSGLPSDRFFAERPEGSVSTLKIQRTQQEDSAVYLCASSSRGMSVNTEAFFGQGTRLTVV.

This chain links TRBV3-1 (or the pseudogene TRBV3-2) with TRBJ2-2, with 10 nucleotides matching TRBD2. The trim removed 5 bases at V and 2 bases at J, leaving 5 bases unmatched. From germline, CDR1 is LGHDT and CDR2 YNNKEL (reference sequence). This CDR3 contains 16 residues. The CDR3 DNA is TGTGCCAGCAGCTTACTAGCGGGGAAAAACACCGGGGAGCTGTTTTTT. This sequence encodes CASSLLAGKNTGELFF.

V and J are TRBV19 and TRBJ1-1, with TRBD1 identical over 10 bases. V lost 7 bases, J lost 4 bases, and 12 bases stayed unmatched. Germline CDR1 reads LNHDA; CDR2 reads SQIVND (reference sequence). The CDR3 loop spans 16 amino acids. CDR3 protein: CASNKDPGQGSTEAFF. The CDR3 coding sequence is TGTGCCAGTAACAAAGACCCGGGACAGGGGAGCACTGAAGCTTTCTTT.

This clone has only one observation. This sequence joins TRBV5-1 and TRBJ2-5; D is uncertain. This CDR3 has 15 residues. Germline V gene sequence: CDR1 SGHRS, CDR2 YFSETQ. V was clipped by 2 bases and J by 1 base, with 12 bases between them. The CDR3 DNA sequence: TGCGCCAGCAGCTTTCCAGACACTCTCCAAGAGACCCAGTACTTC. Protein product: CASSFPDTLQETQYF.

This sequence joins TRBV12-1 and TRBJ2-7; the table calls TRBD1, which could not be checked here. TRBV12-1 is given as a pseudogene. CDR3 size: 14 residues. The CDR3 protein is CASSPWAVFLEQYF. The CDR3 nucleotides are TGTGCCAGCAGCCCCTGGGCCGTATTCCTCGAGCAGTACTTC.

This clone was recorded a few times. V gene TRBV18 combines with J gene TRBJ1-1; the D is unclear. CDR1 is KGHSH, CDR2 LQKENI, per germline. V shed 5 bases and J shed 0 bases, with 13 bases lying between them. The CDR3 is made up of 15 amino acids. CDR3 amino acids: CASSNLGRVNTEAFF. CDR3 nucleotide sequence: TGTGCCAGCTCAAATTTAGGGAGGGTGAACACTGAAGCTTTCTTT.

In this sample, this clone turned up once. The CDR3 loop is CASGRGHVNTEAFF. CDR3 coding DNA: TGTGCCAGCGGTCGGGGACACGTGAACACTGAAGCTTTCTTT. V usage is TRBV2 and J usage is TRBJ1-1, with D possibly TRBD1 on 6 matching bases. The CDR3 covers 14 residues. CDR1 and CDR2 (germline): SNHLY, FYNNEI. With 8 bases removed from V and 0 bases from J, the gap between germline ends came to 13 bases.

This chain links TRBV7-9 with TRBJ2-7; TRBD1 might be the D (6 bases). The CDR3 runs to 16 residues. Germline CDR1 is SEHNR and CDR2 is FQNEAQ (reference sequence). The V gene lost 3 bases and the J gene lost 12 bases, with 27 bases spanning the gap. This CDR3 reads CASSFGPGQGPPGAYF. DNA of the CDR3: TGTGCCAGCAGCTTTGGCCCCGGGCAGGGGCCCCCCGGAGCGTACTTC.

This sequence joins TRBV3-1 (or the pseudogene TRBV3-2) and TRBJ2-1, with 9 positions matching TRBD1. The CDR3 runs 18 residues. Trimming at V came to 1 base and at J to 10 bases, leaving 17 bases not matched to a gene. The V gene's germline CDR1 is LGHDT and CDR2 YNNKEL (reference sequence). CDR3 sequence: CASSQAVPGTGTSIEQFF. CDR3 DNA sequence: TGTGCCAGCAGCCAAGCTGTCCCGGGGACAGGGACCTCCATCGAGCAGTTCTTC.

The rearrangement uses TRBV19 and TRBJ2-1; 14 positions agree with TRBD2. Germline trimming cut 4 bases from V and 8 bases from J; bases unmatched to any gene: 4. Germline CDR1 and CDR2: LNHDA and SQIVND (reference sequence). The CDR3 consists of 15 residues. CDR3 region: CASSTPGLAGDEQFF. CDR3 nucleotide sequence: TGTGCCAGTAGTACCCCGGGACTAGCGGGGGATGAGCAGTTCTTC.

The table lists this clone with a count of one. CDR3: CASSDLWGGHYSNQPQHF. CDR3 DNA: TGTGCCAGCAGTGATCTATGGGGTGGACACTATAGCAATCAGCCCCAGCATTTT. The chain has TRBV27 and TRBJ1-5; weak D call: TRBD1 (5 bases). The CDR3 covers 18 residues. V lost 5 bases and J 0 bases, leaving 20 bases between the germline ends. The germline gives CDR1 MNHEY, CDR2 SMNVEV (reference sequence).

The gene calls are TRBV28 and TRBJ2-5; D unresolved. V was pared by 5 bases and J by 0 bases, with 7 bases between. The CDR3 totals 13 residues. Germline assignment: CDR1 MDHEN and CDR2 SYDVKM. CDR3 DNA sequence: TGTGCCAGCAGTCTAGACTACCAAGAGACCCAGTACTTC. This sequence encodes CASSLDYQETQYF.

The chain combines TRBV13 with TRBJ2-7; 7 bases are shared with TRBD2. The CDR3 is made up of 12 amino acids. Trimming took 3 bases from V and 6 from J; bases not matched to a gene: 2. Germline CDR1 and CDR2: PRHDT and FYEKMQ (reference sequence). In DNA, the CDR3 is TGTGCCAGCAGCTTTGGCGGGGGCGAGCAGTACTTC. Protein sequence: CASSFGGGEQYF.

The chain joins TRBV7-7 to TRBJ2-3; the D gene is possibly TRBD2 (5 bases). The germline gives CDR1 SSHAT, CDR2 FNYEAQ (reference sequence). This CDR3 contains 14 residues. Trimming removed 5 bases from V and 4 bases from J, with 13 bases in between. CDR3 sequence (DNA): TGTGCCAGCAGCCAGAGCGGAGTCGCAGATACGCAGTATTTT. Its translation is CASSQSGVADTQYF.

This clone was counted only a few times. The rearrangement joins TRBV18 to TRBJ2-7; 8 bases are shared with TRBD1. The J segment lost 5 bases and the V segment lost 3 bases, leaving 3 bases of the junction unmatched. The germline V gene encodes CDR1 KGHSH and CDR2 LQKENI. This CDR3 region has 13 residues. In DNA, the CDR3 is TGTGCCAGCTCACCTGACAGGGGAGACGAGCAGTACTTC. This codes for CASSPDRGDEQYF. Filled out from reference TRBV18 and TRBJ2-7, the complete variable domain reads NAGVMQNPRHLVRRRGQEARLRCSPMKGHSHVYWYRQLPEEGLKFMVYLQKENIIDESGMPKERFSAEFPKEGPSILRIQQVVRGDSAAYFCASSPDRGDEQYFGPGTRLTVT.

The chain joins TRBV6-5 to TRBJ2-1; D is uncertain. Trimming pared 6 bases from V and 4 bases from J, leaving 7 bases between. This CDR3 spans 12 amino acids. Germline CDR1 is MNHEY and CDR2 is SVGAGI. CDR3 in amino acids: CASRDGYNEQFF. CDR3 coding DNA: TGTGCCAGCAGAGACGGGTACAATGAGCAGTTCTTC.

V is TRBV5-4 and J is TRBJ2-1; the D gene is possibly TRBD1 (5 bases). V lost 4 bases, J lost 9 bases, and 14 bases lay in between. The CDR3 covers 13 residues. Germline V CDR1 and CDR2: SGHNT, YYREEE (reference sequence). CDR3 loop: CASSPHSRVEQFF. The CDR3 nucleotides read TGTGCCAGCAGCCCCCACTCCAGGGTTGAGCAGTTCTTC.

V gene TRBV11-2 combines with J gene TRBJ2-3, with 11 bases matching TRBD1. The CDR3 is made up of 15 amino acids. After removal of 3 bases from V and 1 base from J, the junction contained 0 bases not matched to a gene. Germline CDR1 reads SGHAT; CDR2 reads FQNNGV. This CDR3 reads CASSLGQGGTDTQYF. CDR3 DNA sequence: TGTGCCAGCAGCTTGGGACAGGGGGGCACAGATACGCAGTATTTT. The whole variable domain, remainder taken from reference TRBV11-2 and TRBJ2-3, is EAGVAQSPRYKIIEKRQSVAFWCNPISGHATLYWYQQILGQGPKLLIQFQNNGVVDDSQLPKDRFSAERLKGVDSTLKIQPAKLEDSAVYLCASSLGQGGTDTQYFGPGTRLTVL.

The chain is built from TRBV6-5 and TRBJ2-5; D call uncertain. V was clipped by 10 bases and J by 1 base, with 19 bases between them. The CDR3 is 15 residues long. CDR1 and CDR2 (germline): MNHEY, SVGAGI. Written as DNA, the CDR3 is TGTGCCACCTATCGCGCGCCACCCTTCCAAGAGACCCAGTACTTC. Translation: CATYRAPPFQETQYF.

J is TRBJ2-2 and V is TRBV19; 9 bases agree with TRBD1. The germline V gene has CDR1 LNHDA and CDR2 SQIVND (reference sequence). V was pared by 11 bases and J by 2 bases, with 18 bases of the junction left unmatched. This CDR3 has 18 amino acids. The CDR3 bases are TGTGCCTCCAGGGGACAGGGAAGGATTGTGGGCAACACCGGGGAGCTGTTTTTT. Residues: CASRGQGRIVGNTGELFF.

The V gene is TRBV19, the J gene TRBJ1-1, with no clear D. In germline, CDR1 is LNHDA, CDR2 SQIVND (reference sequence). Trimming removed 4 bases at V and 2 bases at J, with 5 bases between. This CDR3 is built from 12 residues. The CDR3 sequence: CASSRANTEAFF. Written as DNA, the CDR3 is TGTGCCAGTAGTAGGGCCAACACTGAAGCTTTCTTT.

The genes are TRBV5-8 and TRBJ2-5; perhaps TRBD1 as D (5 bases). The germline V gene encodes CDR1 SGHTS and CDR2 YDEGEE. Trimming took 0 bases from V and 4 from J, leaving 13 bases between them. There are 15 residues in the CDR3. CDR3 sequence: CASSLGSIQGETQYF. The CDR3 DNA follows: TGTGCCAGCAGCTTGGGATCAATCCAGGGAGAGACCCAGTACTTC. Filled out from reference TRBV5-8 and TRBJ2-5, the complete variable domain reads EAGVTQSPTHLIKTRGQQATLRCSPISGHTSVYWYQQALGLGLQFLLWYDEGEERNRGNFPPRFSGRQFPNYSSELNVNALELEDSALYLCASSLGSIQGETQYFGPGTRLLVL.

This chain links TRBV30 with TRBJ2-2, with D possibly TRBD1 on 6 matching bases. The CDR3 covers 14 residues. The ends were cut back, 5 bases at V and 3 bases at J, with 13 bases in the middle. The V gene's germline CDR1 is GTSNPN and CDR2 SVGIG (reference sequence). CDR3 residues: CAWVPGTHTGELFF. CDR3 bases: TGTGCCTGGGTCCCGGGGACACACACCGGGGAGCTGTTTTTT. Full variable domain (remainder filled in from reference TRBV30 and TRBJ2-2): SQTIHQWPATLVQPVGSPLSLECTVEGTSNPNLYWYRQAAGRGLQLLFYSVGIGQISSEVPQNLSASRPQDRQFILSSKKLLLSDSGFYLCAWVPGTHTGELFFGEGSRLTVL.